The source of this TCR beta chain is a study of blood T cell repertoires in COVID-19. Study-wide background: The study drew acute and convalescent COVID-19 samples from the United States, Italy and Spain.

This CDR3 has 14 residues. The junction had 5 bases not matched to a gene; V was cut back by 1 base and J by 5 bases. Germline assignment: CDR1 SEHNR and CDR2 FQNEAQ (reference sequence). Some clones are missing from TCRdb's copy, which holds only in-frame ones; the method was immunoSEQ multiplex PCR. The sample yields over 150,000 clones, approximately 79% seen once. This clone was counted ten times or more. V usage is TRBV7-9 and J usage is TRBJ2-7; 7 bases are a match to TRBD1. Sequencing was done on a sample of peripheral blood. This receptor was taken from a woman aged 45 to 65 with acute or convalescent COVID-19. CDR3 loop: CASSLGGTVDEQYF. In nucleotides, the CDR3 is TGTGCCAGCAGCTTAGGTGGGACAGTAGACGAGCAGTACTTC. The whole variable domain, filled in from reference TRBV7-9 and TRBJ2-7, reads DTGVSQNPRHKITKRGQNVTFRCDPISEHNRLYWYRQTLGQGPEFLTYFQNEAQLEKSRLLSDRFSAERPKGSFSTLEIQRTEQGDSAMYLCASSLGGTVDEQYFGPGTRLTVT.